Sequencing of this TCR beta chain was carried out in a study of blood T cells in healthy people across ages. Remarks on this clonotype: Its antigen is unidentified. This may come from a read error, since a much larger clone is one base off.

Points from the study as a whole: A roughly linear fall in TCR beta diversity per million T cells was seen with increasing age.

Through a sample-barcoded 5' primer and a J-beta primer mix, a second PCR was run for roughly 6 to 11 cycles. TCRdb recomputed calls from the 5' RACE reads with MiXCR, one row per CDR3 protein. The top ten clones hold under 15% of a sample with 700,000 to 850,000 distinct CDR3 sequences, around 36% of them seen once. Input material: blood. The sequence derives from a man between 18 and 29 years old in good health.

CDR3 nucleotide sequence: TGTGCCAGCAGCCACAAGTTTAATGAGCAGTTCTTC. Encoded protein: CASSHKFNEQFF. The chain recombines TRBV27 with TRBJ2-1; no clear D. The CDR3 length is 12 residues. Trimming took 6 bases from V and 7 from J, leaving 10 bases between them. Germline V gene sequence: CDR1 MNHEY, CDR2 SMNVEV (reference sequence).